This TCR beta chain came from a study of blood T cell repertoires in COVID-19. Background on the study: Sites across the United States, Italy and Spain contributed samples from acute and convalescent COVID-19.

Original methodology: Scientists estimated how many nucleated cells there were by amplifying reference gene primers. The assay was immunoSEQ multiplex PCR, and TCRdb's table has in-frame clones only and misses some. The V and J calls and clone size are taken from that table; D and trimming were inferred from the DNA. The sample yields 250,000 to 300,000 clones, over 80% seen once. V was clipped by 2 bases and J by 3 bases; unmatched bases: 13. The V gene's germline CDR1 is MNHEY and CDR2 SVGEGT. The CDR3 sequence is 19 residues long. Material for sequencing was peripheral blood. The chain joins TRBV6-2 or TRBV6-3 to TRBJ1-6; 7 nucleotides align to TRBD1. The source is a man in his sixties who had recovered from COVID-19. In nucleotides, the CDR3 is TGTGCCAGCAGTTACAAATTGGGGACAGCGAACCTCTATAATTCACCCCTCCACTTT. It is translated as CASSYKLGTANLYNSPLHF.